This T cell receptor beta chain was documented in a study of blood T cells in healthy people across ages. Together with a sample-barcoded 5' primer, a J-beta primer mix was included in a second PCR lasting about 6 to 11 cycles. Using its own MiXCR run on the 5' RACE reads, TCRdb lists one record per CDR3 protein. The table shows 1.6 million or so distinct CDR3 sequences, with around 36% occurring only once. V was clipped by 3 bases and J by 4 bases; unmatched bases: 8. The germline V gene has CDR1 MRHNA and CDR2 SNTAGT. The CDR3 is 16 amino acids. Findings and limits, study-wide: Percentage of naive T cells showed a strong correlation with TCR beta diversity.

This clonotype was detected only a few times. Its target is unknown. What was sequenced was blood. This clonotype was sampled from a woman aged 25 to 45 in good health. V is TRBV6-4 and J is TRBJ2-3, with 9 bases identical to TRBD2. The CDR3 loop reads CASSESGGGAADTQYF. The DNA of the CDR3 is TGTGCCAGCAGTGAATCTGGCGGGGGGGCCGCAGATACGCAGTATTTT.